What follows are 24 T cell receptor beta chains derived from one specimen sequenced in a study of T cells in Graves' hyperthyroidism and ophthalmopathy. The CDR3 regions of TCR beta were amplified from RNA transcripts. Using the HTBI primer set, a first-round RT-PCR was run on the TCR CDR3. MiXCR, run by TCRdb on the multiplex PCR reads, gives a single entry per CDR3 protein. The data contain around 280,000 distinct CDR3 sequences, 13% of them seen just once; the ten biggest clones take up more than 7.5%. Sequenced: blood. The source of these receptors is a woman aged 25 to 39 with Graves' hyperthyroidism that later progressed to Graves' ophthalmopathy.

This clonotype showed up many times. This chain connects TRBV4-3 to TRBJ1-5; D uncertain. The germline CDR1 and CDR2 sequences are LGHNA and YSLEER. The CDR3 extends over 15 amino acids. The germline V and J ends were trimmed by 0 bases and 5 bases, with 11 bases remaining between them. The CDR3, as DNA: TGCGCCAGCAGCCAAGAGCGGACGGAGCATCAGCCCCAGCATTTT. Its protein product is CASSQERTEHQPQHF.

This clonotype was picked up a small number of times. The chain links TRBV7-3 to TRBJ2-6; 9 bases agree with TRBD2. V lost 5 bases, J lost 0 bases, and 8 bases stayed unmatched. The CDR3 runs 18 residues. Germline V gives CDR1 SGHTA, CDR2 FQGTGA. The CDR3 DNA reads TGTGCCAGCAGCGAACACGCGGGGGGGGACTCTGGGGCCAACGTCCTGACTTTC. Translated, it gives CASSEHAGGDSGANVLTF.

This clonotype was observed many times. The genes are TRBV7-9 and TRBJ2-5, with 8 bases fitting TRBD2. The CDR3 runs 17 residues. J gave up 5 bases and V 5 bases, and 16 bases lay outside the gene matches. Germline CDR1 is SEHNR and CDR2 is FQNEAQ (reference sequence). The CDR3 is CASSRETSALGVETQYF. DNA for the CDR3: TGTGCCAGCAGCCGAGAGACTAGCGCCTTAGGGGTGGAGACCCAGTACTTC.

This clonotype was seen at least ten times. CDR3 sequence: CASSPIKTGNTEAFF. CDR3 sequence (DNA): TGTGCCAGCTCCCCTATTAAGACAGGGAACACTGAAGCTTTCTTT. This rearrangement joins TRBV18 to TRBJ1-1; D is possibly TRBD1 (6 bases). CDR1 is KGHSH, CDR2 LQKENI, per germline. The CDR3 is 15 amino acids. Trimming stripped 6 bases from V and 1 base from J, with 15 bases between. Full variable domain (missing parts from reference TRBV18 and TRBJ1-1): NAGVMQNPRHLVRRRGQEARLRCSPMKGHSHVYWYRQLPEEGLKFMVYLQKENIIDESGMPKERFSAEFPKEGPSILRIQQVVRGDSAAYFCASSPIKTGNTEAFFGQGTRLTVV.

This clonotype has at least ten counts. V is TRBV13 and J is TRBJ2-7; 10 positions match TRBD1. This CDR3 has 17 residues. Trimming at V came to 3 bases and at J to 3 bases, leaving 11 bases not matched to a gene. Germline V gives CDR1 PRHDT, CDR2 FYEKMQ (reference sequence). CDR3 coding DNA: TGTGCCAGCAGCTTTTTTTTCGGGGACAGGGGAGTCTACGAGCAGTACTTC. Protein: CASSFFFGDRGVYEQYF.

In this sample, this clonotype turned up many times. The chain carries TRBV25-1 and TRBJ2-3, with TRBD2 matching over 9 bases. The CDR3 spans 16 residues. The V segment lost 2 bases and the J segment 4 bases; nucleotides outside the gene matches: 7. Germline assignment: CDR1 MGHDK and CDR2 SYGVNS. The CDR3 DNA is TGTGCCAGCAGTGAAGAGCGGGAGGTGGGGGCAGATACGCAGTATTTT. Its protein is CASSEEREVGADTQYF. Complete variable domain (other parts from reference TRBV25-1 and TRBJ2-3): EADIYQTPRYLVIGTGKKITLECSQTMGHDKMYWYQQDPGMELHLIHYSYGVNSTEKGDLSSESTVSRIRTEHFPLTLESARPSHTSQYLCASSEEREVGADTQYFGPGTRLTVL.

This clonotype has at least ten counts. V and J are TRBV7-8 and TRBJ2-3, with a weak D call TRBD2 (6 bases). The CDR3 length is 17 residues. V dropped 1 base and J dropped 4 bases, with 18 bases sitting between them. Germline V gene data show CDR1 as SGHVS and CDR2 as FQNEAQ. CDR3 protein: CASSLGIGREGADTQYF. The DNA for the CDR3 is TGTGCCAGCAGCTTAGGGATAGGGCGGGAAGGCGCAGATACGCAGTATTTT.

There are many counts of this clonotype. The rearrangement joins TRBV13 to TRBJ2-3, with D possibly being TRBD2 (5 bases). This CDR3 region has 14 residues. The V end lost 2 bases, the J end lost 6 bases, and 12 bases lay between the germline ends. Germline V gene sequence: CDR1 PRHDT, CDR2 FYEKMQ (reference sequence). The CDR3 coding sequence is TGTGCCAGCAGCTTATGGGGAGTCGGCGATACGCAGTATTTT. This encodes CASSLWGVGDTQYF.

The rearrangement uses TRBV5-1 and TRBJ2-1, with 8 nucleotides matching TRBD1. With 4 bases clipped from V and 3 bases from J, the junction kept 6 bases outside the gene matches. The CDR3 sequence is 15 residues long. The germline V gene encodes CDR1 SGHRS and CDR2 YFSETQ. The CDR3 here is CASSAAGGVYNEQFF. CDR3 DNA sequence: TGCGCCAGCAGCGCGGCAGGGGGCGTCTACAATGAGCAGTTCTTC.

This clonotype was recorded at least ten times. The rearrangement uses TRBV7-9 and TRBJ2-3; no clear D gene. CDR1 is SEHNR, CDR2 FQNEAQ, per germline (reference sequence). V dropped 6 bases and J dropped 0 bases, with 19 bases sitting between them. The CDR3 consists of 17 residues. CDR3 in DNA: TGTGCCAGCAGTAACCCCAGGCGGAGTGCTAGCACAGATACGCAGTATTTT. Protein: CASSNPRRSASTDTQYF.

This clonotype was observed at least ten times. CDR3 loop: CASSLGVTVLTGELFF. DNA for the CDR3: TGTGCCAGCAGCTTAGGGGTAACAGTCCTCACCGGGGAGCTGTTTTTT. This chain uses TRBV11-2 with TRBJ2-2, with D unresolved. V dropped 1 base and J dropped 4 bases, with 13 bases sitting between them. Per germline, CDR1 SGHAT and CDR2 FQNNGV. The CDR3 sequence is 16 residues long.

CDR3 in DNA: TGTGCCAGCACCTCACTAGCAGGCCAGCTGAATACGCAGTATTTT. Translation: CASTSLAGQLNTQYF. The rearrangement links TRBV5-4 to TRBJ2-3, with a possible D match to TRBD2 (6 bases). In germline, CDR1 is SGHNT, CDR2 YYREEE (reference sequence). V gave up 6 bases and J gave up 7 bases, with 21 bases separating them. The CDR3 sequence is 15 residues long.

Note on this clonotype: A much more abundant neighbour one base away suggests this may be a read error. V usage is TRBV7-9 and J usage is TRBJ2-1, with D possibly TRBD2 on 6 matching bases. The CDR3 contains 14 residues. CDR1 and CDR2 from the germline V gene are SEHNR and FQNEAQ (reference sequence). This CDR3 is CASSLRDSYNGQFF. DNA of the CDR3: TGTGCCAGCAGCTTAAGGGACTCCTACAATGGGCAGTTCTTC.

This clonotype was recorded many times. This sequence joins TRBV5-5 and TRBJ2-1; 11 positions agree with TRBD1. This CDR3 contains 14 residues. CDR1 SGHKS and CDR2 YYEKEE come from the germline V gene (reference sequence). V shed 5 bases and J 9 bases; nucleotides not matched to a gene: 7. DNA of the CDR3: TGTGCCAGCAGGTCGGGACAGGGGGAGGTTGAGCAGTTCTTC. It is translated as CASRSGQGEVEQFF. Complete variable domain (other parts from reference TRBV5-5 and TRBJ2-1): DAGVTQSPTHLIKTRGQQVTLRCSPISGHKSVSWYQQVLGQGPQFIFQYYEKEERGRGNFPDRFSARQFPNYSSELNVNALLLGDSALYLCASRSGQGEVEQFFGPGTRLTVL.

This clonotype turned up a few times. J is TRBJ2-3 and V is TRBV7-9, with no clear D. The CDR3 consists of 14 residues. The germline V and J ends were trimmed by 8 bases and 2 bases, with 14 bases remaining between them. Germline lookup yields CDR1 SEHNR and CDR2 FQNEAQ (reference sequence). The CDR3: CASFNTEFTDTQYF. The CDR3 coding sequence is TGTGCCAGCTTTAATACCGAATTCACAGATACGCAGTATTTT.

This clonotype was detected ten times or more. The genes are TRBV27 and TRBJ2-1; 7 bases align to TRBD2. The CDR3 extends over 16 amino acids. Per the germline V gene, CDR1 is MNHEY and CDR2 is SMNVEV (reference sequence). Germline trimming cut 0 bases from V and 4 bases from J; bases unmatched to any gene: 6. The CDR3 is CASSLSTSPKYNEQFF. Here the CDR3 DNA reads TGTGCCAGCAGTTTATCGACTAGCCCAAAATACAATGAGCAGTTCTTC.

Ten or more counts support this clonotype. The rearrangement links TRBV6-2 or TRBV6-3 to TRBJ2-1, with unresolved D. CDR1 is MNHEY and CDR2 is SVGEGT in the germline V gene. CDR3 size: 17 residues. V gave up 5 bases and J gave up 0 bases, with 17 bases separating them. CDR3 coding DNA: TGTGCCAGCAGTCTCCCGTTCCGCGGAACCTCCTACAATGAGCAGTTCTTC. Its translation: CASSLPFRGTSYNEQFF.

This clonotype was seen at least ten times. This chain connects TRBV3-1 to TRBJ1-6; 9 bases line up with TRBD1. Trimming removed 4 bases from V and 6 bases from J; junction bases left unmatched: 1. CDR1 and CDR2 (germline): LGHDT, YNNKEL (reference sequence). The CDR3 is made up of 14 amino acids. Here the CDR3 reads CASSPDRGNSPLHF. DNA for the CDR3: TGTGCCAGCAGCCCGGACAGGGGTAATTCACCCCTCCACTTT.

This clonotype was recorded a few times. A read error may be the cause here, since a much bigger clone is one base away. This rearrangement joins TRBV7-2 to TRBJ2-4; possible D gene TRBD2, 7 bases. This CDR3 comprises 16 residues. V lost 8 bases and J 3 bases, leaving 20 bases between the germline ends. Germline CDR1 SGHTA, CDR2 FQGNSA. CDR3 protein: CASGPKGGGDKNIQYF. In DNA, the CDR3 is TGTGCCAGCGGCCCAAAGGGAGGGGGAGACAAAAACATTCAGTACTTC.

This clonotype has at least ten counts. This rearrangement joins TRBV7-9 to TRBJ2-3, with 11 bases that match TRBD2. Looked up from germline, CDR1 is SEHNR and CDR2 is FQNEAQ (reference sequence). J gave up 2 bases and V 8 bases, and 12 bases lay outside the gene matches. The CDR3 totals 17 residues. CDR3 coding DNA: TGTGCCAGCGAGGGAGGGGAGACTAGCGGGGCCACAGATACGCAGTATTTT. Translating it yields CASEGGETSGATDTQYF.

This clonotype was seen many times. The chain recombines TRBV20-1 with TRBJ2-5, with a possible D match to TRBD2 (5 bases). This CDR3 is 14 amino acids long. V was cut by 0 bases and J by 2 bases, with 10 bases left in between. CDR1 is DFQATT and CDR2 is SNEGSKA in the germline V gene (reference sequence). The CDR3, as DNA: TGCAGTGCTAGAGATGGGAGCGGTCAAGAGACCCAGTACTTC. Its translation is CSARDGSGQETQYF.

This clonotype was recorded a few times. This chain uses TRBV9 with TRBJ2-7, with a tentative D call TRBD2 (6 bases). The CDR3 runs 15 residues. In germline, CDR1 is SGDLS, CDR2 YYNGEE. Trimming took off 4 bases at V and 0 bases at J, with 14 bases between the two ends. This CDR3 reads CASSIGPEGSYEQYF. CDR3 nucleotides: TGTGCCAGCAGCATCGGGCCGGAGGGCTCCTACGAGCAGTACTTC.

This clonotype was seen at least ten times. This chain joins TRBV7-2 and TRBJ2-7; D gene ambiguous. This CDR3 comprises 14 residues. CDR1 and CDR2 (germline): SGHTA, FQGNSA. The V end lost 5 bases, the J end lost 6 bases, and 17 bases lay between the germline ends. Written as DNA, the CDR3 is TGTGCCAGCAGCGGCAACCATCACGACGGCGAGCAGTACTTC. Amino acid sequence: CASSGNHHDGEQYF.

This clonotype has at least ten counts. This chain links TRBV7-9 with TRBJ1-6; TRBD1 matches 7 bases. V dropped 2 bases and J dropped 2; count of bases not matched to a gene: 6. In germline, CDR1 is SEHNR, CDR2 FQNEAQ (reference sequence). This CDR3 region has 17 residues. CDR3 loop: CASSLLGTVPYNSPLHF. The DNA for the CDR3 is TGTGCCAGCAGCTTACTCGGGACAGTCCCCTATAATTCACCCCTCCACTTT.